The rows below give T cell receptor beta chains drawn from one sample of a study of blood T cell repertoires in COVID-19. Produced via immunoSEQ multiplex PCR; TCRdb's table is partial and in-frame only. The sample holds around 130,000 clones, approximately 84% seen once. Input material: peripheral blood. All receptors come from a human donor in a cohort sampled during active COVID-19. Each CDR3 is given with its conserved first and last residue. A D gene is named only where the DNA matches it firmly. Only part of the rows carry a size: once, few, many, or a class if the clone is expanded.

>NA|TRBV12-3/TRBV12-4|NA|13|TRBJ1-2
TGTGCCAGCAGTTTGGGCTCCAACTATGGCTACACCTTC
CASSLGSNYGYTF
>few|TRBV7-9|TRBD2|13|TRBJ2-7
TGTGCCAGCACACGGGGGGGGAAGGACGAGCAGTACTTC
CASTRGGKDEQYF
>NA|TRBV9|TRBD1|15|TRBJ1-1
TGTGCCAGCAGCGGCGGACAGGGGGGTAACACTGAAGCTTTCTTT
CASSGGQGGNTEAFF
>NA|TRBV7-9|NA|15|TRBJ1-3
TGTGCCAGCAGTCAAGGGGGGGCAGCTGGAAACACCATATATTTT
CASSQGGAAGNTIYF
>once|TRBV4-2|TRBD2|14|TRBJ2-7
TGTGCCAGCAGCCAAGAGGTCGGGGGGAGGCGGCAGTACTTC
CASSQEVGGRRQYF
>NA|TRBV7-9|NA|14|TRBJ1-1
TGTGCCAGCAGCTCCTACCGGGGGGCCCATGAAGCTTTCTTT
CASSSYRGAHEAFF
>NA|TRBV27|TRBD2|19|TRBJ2-1
TGTGCCAGCAGTTTCAAGCTAGCGGGGGGTTCTAGCTCCTACAATGAGCAGTTCTTC
CASSFKLAGGSSSYNEQFF
>NA|TRBV7-2|TRBD1|13|TRBJ2-5
TGTGCCAGCAGCTTACGAGGGGGCGAGACCCAGTACTTC
CASSLRGGETQYF
>NA|TRBV6-5|NA|12|TRBJ2-5
TGTGCCAGCAACAACAGGGAGGAGACCCAGTACTTC
CASNNREETQYF
>NA|TRBV19|TRBD1|14|TRBJ1-5
TGTGCCAGTAGTAACGGACAGGAAAATCAGCCCCAGCATTTT
CASSNGQENQPQHF
>NA|TRBV10-3|TRBD1|15|TRBJ1-6
TGTGCCATCAGGGTGGGACAGGAGGCCTCCTCACCCCTCCACTTT
CAIRVGQEASSPLHF
>NA|TRBV10-3|NA|16|TRBJ1-2
TGTGCCATCAGTGAGTTAACAGGAAATTCTAACTATGGCTACACCTTC
CAISELTGNSNYGYTF
>NA|TRBV7-9|NA|14|TRBJ1-1
TGTGCCAGCAGTCTCGTCGGGGATGGGACTGAAGCTTTCTTT
CASSLVGDGTEAFF
>many|TRBV19|TRBD1|16|TRBJ2-2
TGTGCCAGTAGTATAGCCGGGACAGCGAACACCGGGGAGCTGTTTTTT
CASSIAGTANTGELFF
>many|TRBV9|TRBD1|14|TRBJ1-6
TGTGCCAGCAGAGATGGACAGGGAAGGTCACCCCTCCACTTT
CASRDGQGRSPLHF
>NA|TRBV10-3|NA|14|TRBJ2-1
TGTGCCATCAGCTCGGACAGCTCCTACAATGAGCAGTTCTTC
CAISSDSSYNEQFF
>NA|TRBV4-1|TRBD1|15|TRBJ2-3
TGCGCCAGCAGCCAAGGGGACAGGGGCACAGATACGCAGTATTTT
CASSQGDRGTDTQYF
>NA|TRBV5-4|TRBD2|15|TRBJ2-1
TGTGCCAGCAGCTTGGATGGGACTAGCGTCCATGAGCAGTTCTTC
CASSLDGTSVHEQFF
>NA|TRBV3-1/TRBV3-2|TRBD1|15|TRBJ2-7
TGTGCCAGCAGCAACCCTGGACAGGGATCCTACGAGCAGTACTTC
CASSNPGQGSYEQYF
>NA|TRBV9|TRBD1|14|TRBJ1-4
TGTGCCAGCAGCGTGACAGGGGGTCGGGAAAAACTGTTTTTT
CASSVTGGREKLFF
>NA|TRBV7-9|NA|18|TRBJ2-6
TGTGCCAGCAGCTTAGGTGGTCGGCAGGCAGGTGGGGCCAACGTCCTGACTTTC
CASSLGGRQAGGANVLTF
>NA|TRBV12-5|TRBD1|17|TRBJ1-1
TGTGCTAGTGGTACAGGGGGCCAGGGGGGTTTGGTCACTGAAGCTTTCTTT
CASGTGGQGGLVTEAFF
>NA|TRBV4-1|NA|17|TRBJ1-3
TGCGCCAGCAGCCAAGATATCCAGGGTCCTTCTGGAAACACCATATATTTT
CASSQDIQGPSGNTIYF
>few|TRBV28|NA|14|TRBJ2-5
TGTGCCAGCAGTTCTTACGAGGGAGAAGAGACCCAGTACTTC
CASSSYEGEETQYF
>NA|TRBV19|TRBD1|15|TRBJ1-4
TGTGCCAGTAGTATTTACAGGGGGGACAATGAAAAACTGTTTTTT
CASSIYRGDNEKLFF
>NA|TRBV4-1|NA|14|TRBJ1-2
TGCGCCAGCAGCCCTAGGGAGGCAAACTATGGCTACACCTTC
CASSPREANYGYTF
>NA|TRBV6-6|NA|14|TRBJ1-1
TGTGCCAGCAGTTACTCTGAGTCGAACACTGAAGCTTTCTTT
CASSYSESNTEAFF
>NA|TRBV5-1|TRBD1|15|TRBJ1-1
TGCGCCAGCAGCTCGGGACAGGGAAGAGGAAATGAAGCTTTCTTT
CASSSGQGRGNEAFF
>NA|TRBV3-1/TRBV3-2|TRBD2|16|TRBJ2-5
TGTGCCAGCAGTCCAGGACTAGCGGGGGGCCAAGAGACCCAGTACTTC
CASSPGLAGGQETQYF
>NA|TRBV4-1|TRBD2|20|TRBJ2-1
TGCGCCAGCAGCCAAGTCCATCCACCTAGTTCAGCGGGATTTTACAATGAGCAGTTCTTC
CASSQVHPPSSAGFYNEQFF
>NA|TRBV25-1|NA|13|TRBJ2-7
TGTGCCAGCAGTGGGGGCCGACCCTACGAGCAGTACTTC
CASSGGRPYEQYF
>NA|TRBV3-1/TRBV3-2|NA|15|TRBJ1-4
TGTGCCAGCAGCCAAGGGGAGGGTGGTAATGAAAAACTGTTTTTT
CASSQGEGGNEKLFF
>NA|TRBV5-6|TRBD1|14|TRBJ1-1
TGTGCCAGCAGAGTGGGACAGCTTACCGATCAGGCTTTCTTT
CASRVGQLTDQAFF
>NA|TRBV29-1|TRBD1|13|TRBJ1-1
TGCAGCGCTGGACAGGGGCAGAACACTGAAGCTTTCTTT
CSAGQGQNTEAFF
>NA|TRBV13|NA|15|TRBJ2-3
TGTGCCAGCAGCTTCGCTGACATAAACACAGATACGCAGTATTTT
CASSFADINTDTQYF
>NA|TRBV11-2|TRBD1|15|TRBJ2-2
TGTGCCAGCAGCTCACAGGGGCCAAACACCGGGGAGCTGTTTTTT
CASSSQGPNTGELFF
>NA|TRBV5-1|TRBD1|14|TRBJ1-1
TGCGCCAGCAGCCGGGCAGACAGGGATACTGAAGCTTTCTTT
CASSRADRDTEAFF
>NA|TRBV30|NA|12|TRBJ2-7
TGTGCCTGGAGTGGGAGCTACTACGAGCAGTACTTC
CAWSGSYYEQYF
>once|TRBV6-6|TRBD1|14|TRBJ1-5
TGTGCCAGCAGCCCCGGACAGGATGATCAGCCCCAGCATTTT
CASSPGQDDQPQHF
>NA|TRBV5-1|NA|14|TRBJ2-7
TGCGCCAGCAGCCAACTAGTAGGCTCCTACGAGCAGTACTTC
CASSQLVGSYEQYF
>once|TRBV9|NA|14|TRBJ2-7
TGTGCCAGCAGTCTCCGTGGGGGCGCCTACGAGCAGTACTTC
CASSLRGGAYEQYF
>NA|TRBV27|TRBD1|16|TRBJ1-5
TGTGCCAGCAGTTTTGGCGGACAGGGGGCGGGTCAGCCCCAGCATTTT
CASSFGGQGAGQPQHF
>NA|TRBV6-1|TRBD1|14|TRBJ1-2
TGTGCCAGCAGTGACCGACAGGGTGGATATGGCTACACCTTC
CASSDRQGGYGYTF
>few|TRBV10-3|NA|13|TRBJ2-2
TGTGCCATCAGTGAAAGCTTTACCGGGGAGCTGTTTTTT
CAISESFTGELFF
>NA|TRBV7-8|TRBD2|19|TRBJ2-5
TGTGCCAGCAGACTAGGGCTGGGACTAGCGGGGGGGGCGTTAGGGACCCAGTACTTC
CASRLGLGLAGGALGTQYF
>NA|TRBV7-7|TRBD2|15|TRBJ2-3
TGTGCCAGCAGCTTAGATGGGACTAGCGGCGCTACGCAGTATTTT
CASSLDGTSGATQYF
>NA|TRBV14|NA|14|TRBJ1-5
TGTGCCAGCAGCCCGCGGGGGACCTATCAGCCCCAGCATTTT
CASSPRGTYQPQHF
>many|TRBV9|NA|14|TRBJ1-2
TGTGCCAGCACCGAAGGCCGGGACATATATGGCTACACCTTC
CASTEGRDIYGYTF
>NA|TRBV4-2|NA|12|TRBJ2-5
TGTGCCAGCAGCCAACAACAAGAGACCCAGTACTTC
CASSQQQETQYF
>NA|TRBV6-5|NA|15|TRBJ1-4
TGTGCCAGCAGCGCCCTGGGGGGAACTAATGAAAAACTGTTTTTT
CASSALGGTNEKLFF
>once|TRBV7-2|NA|15|TRBJ2-7
TGTGCCAGCAGCTTACATTGGACAGAAAGCTACGAGCAGTACTTC
CASSLHWTESYEQYF
>NA|TRBV27|NA|13|TRBJ1-1
TGTGCCAGCTCGACCCCCGGGGGAACTGAAGCTTTCTTT
CASSTPGGTEAFF
>NA|TRBV27|TRBD2|13|TRBJ2-7
TGTGCCAGCAGTTATAGCGGGGGGTACGAGCAGTACTTC
CASSYSGGYEQYF